Reported below is one TCR beta chain. The germline V gene encodes CDR1 MNHGY and CDR2 SVAAGI. V shed 10 bases, J shed 3 bases, and the junction held 10 bases outside the gene matches. The CDR3 is 14 residues long. This sample was included in a study of blood T cell repertoires in COVID-19. Repertoires were generated with immunoSEQ multiplex PCR, while TCRdb's copy carries only in-frame clones and drops some. The top ten clones hold less than 5% of a sample with just over 250,000 clones, about 85% of them seen once. The sample taken for sequencing was peripheral blood. This clonotype was sampled from a man aged 55 to 69 who had recovered from COVID-19. V and J are TRBV6-9 and TRBJ1-2; TRBD1 aligns across 8 bases. Here the CDR3 reads CATSDRAVDYGYTF. The CDR3, as DNA: TGTGCCACCTCGGACAGGGCGGTCGACTATGGCTACACCTTC.